These 24 T cell receptor beta chains were all obtained from the same sample, sequenced in a study of blood T cells in healthy people across ages. A sample-barcoded 5' primer and a J-beta primer mix were used in a second PCR of roughly 7 to 12 cycles. TCRdb re-called the 5' RACE reads with MiXCR, one entry per CDR3 protein. The profile shows roughly 1.9 million distinct CDR3 sequences, about two fifths of them singletons. Material for sequencing was blood. The receptors come from a human donor in good health.

CDR3: CSARRARLHTDTQYF. In DNA, the CDR3 is TGCAGTGCTAGAAGGGCACGCTTACACACAGATACGCAGTATTTT. The chain links TRBV20-1 to TRBJ2-3; no clear D. Trimming shortened V by 2 bases and J by 2 bases, and 14 bases separated the two germline ends. CDR3 size: 15 residues. CDR1 and CDR2 (germline): DFQATT, SNEGSKA (reference sequence).

This rearrangement joins TRBV10-2 to TRBJ2-5; D is unclear. The CDR3 spans 12 residues. The germline CDR1 and CDR2 sequences are WSHSY and SAAADI. Trimming removed 0 bases at V and 5 bases at J, with 4 bases between. For the CDR3, the DNA is TGCGCCAGCAGTGAGTCGACGGAGACCCAGTACTTC. Amino acids: CASSESTETQYF.

In this sample, this clonotype turned up many times. For the CDR3, the DNA is TGTGCCAGCAGTTTTGACAGACTGAACACTGAAGCTTTCTTT. Translating gives CASSFDRLNTEAFF. The chain has TRBV7-2 and TRBJ1-1, with D maybe TRBD1 (5 bases). CDR3 size: 14 residues. CDR1 and CDR2 from the germline V gene are SGHTA and FQGNSA. V dropped 6 bases and J dropped 0 bases, with 11 bases sitting between them.

This clonotype has a handful of counts. This sequence joins TRBV5-4 and TRBJ2-5; 7 bases are a match to TRBD1. With 0 bases clipped from V and 12 bases from J, the junction kept 11 bases outside the gene matches. Germline loops: CDR1 SGHNT, CDR2 YYREEE (reference sequence). CDR3 size: 14 residues. The CDR3 loop reads CASSLAGNRGMKYF. In DNA, the CDR3 is TGTGCCAGCAGCTTGGCCGGGAACAGGGGTATGAAGTACTTC.

This chain uses TRBV24-1 with TRBJ2-3, with TRBD2 as a possible D gene (5 bases). Germline V gene lookup returns CDR1 KGHDR and CDR2 SFDVKD. CDR3 length: 16 residues. Trimming removed 2 bases from V and 2 bases from J, with 13 bases in between. CDR3 protein: CATSDSKLASTDTQYF. The DNA for the CDR3 is TGTGCCACCAGTGATTCCAAGCTAGCTTCCACAGATACGCAGTATTTT.

The gene calls are TRBV20-1 and TRBJ2-1; 9 nucleotides agree with TRBD1. Germline V gene sequence: CDR1 DFQATT, CDR2 SNEGSKA (reference sequence). The CDR3 sequence is 17 residues long. With 3 bases clipped from V and 7 bases from J, the junction kept 16 bases outside the gene matches. CDR3 in amino acids: CSASDTGTGITGNEQFF. CDR3 DNA sequence: TGCAGTGCTAGTGATACCGGGACAGGGATAACCGGGAATGAGCAGTTCTTC.

This clonotype was counted many times. The V and J genes are TRBV7-2 and TRBJ2-4; D unclear. The DNA end is a closer match to TRBJ2-7, so the J assignment may be wrong. This CDR3 is built from 13 residues. CDR1 and CDR2 (germline): SGHTA, FQGNSA. The CDR3 loop is CASSLGTEYEQYF. CDR3 in DNA: TGTGCCAGCAGCTTAGGTACAGAGTACGAGCAGTACTTC.

This clonotype came up a few times. The J gene is TRBJ1-2, the V gene TRBV12-3 or TRBV12-4, with D possibly matching TRBD1 (5 bases). The CDR3 consists of 14 residues. Trimming cost V 6 bases and J 3 bases, with 14 bases left between them. CDR3 in amino acids: CASSRLRVHYGYTF. CDR3 in DNA: TGTGCCAGCAGCCGACTCAGGGTCCACTATGGCTACACCTTC.

The chain joins TRBV29-1 to TRBJ1-2; 11 nucleotides match TRBD1. CDR3 size: 14 residues. Germline V lookup: CDR1 SQVTM, CDR2 ANQGSEA. V was clipped by 6 bases and J by 3 bases; unmatched bases: 6. The CDR3 DNA reads as TGCAGCGTGGAGCGGACAGGGGGCGACTATGGCTACACCTTC. Residues: CSVERTGGDYGYTF.

V usage is TRBV29-1 and J usage is TRBJ2-5, with TRBD2 as a possible D gene (5 bases). This CDR3 contains 11 residues. The V gene's germline CDR1 is SQVTM and CDR2 ANQGSEA. This CDR3 reads CGQRRGETQYF. The DNA for the CDR3 is TGCGGCCAAAGAAGAGGGGAGACCCAGTACTTC.

This chain connects TRBV6-2 or TRBV6-3 to TRBJ2-7, with D possibly being TRBD1 (6 bases). V was clipped by 6 bases and J by 0 bases, with 15 bases between them. CDR3 length equals 15 residues. Germline-derived CDR1 and CDR2 are MNHEY and SVGEGT. The CDR3 spells CASRYNRDYSYEQYF. The CDR3 nucleotides are TGTGCCAGCAGATATAACAGGGATTACTCCTACGAGCAGTACTTC.

In its sample, this clonotype was seen a few times. This chain joins TRBV9 and TRBJ2-1; D is perhaps TRBD2 (5 bases). Per germline, CDR1 SGDLS and CDR2 YYNGEE. Trimming stripped 0 bases from V and 4 bases from J, with 11 bases between. This CDR3 comprises 15 residues. CDR3 sequence: CASSVDDGVYNEQFF. The CDR3 region has the DNA TGTGCCAGCAGCGTAGATGACGGGGTATACAATGAGCAGTTCTTC.

The CDR3 bases are TGTGCCAGCAGGGTGGGGGGGGCACTGGTGCAGTACTTC. Translation: CASRVGGALVQYF. The V call is TRBV28, the J call TRBJ2-7, with D maybe TRBD2 (7 bases). Between the trimmed V and J ends, which lost 6 bases and 9 bases, there was a span of 18 bases. The CDR3 is 13 residues long. The germline gives CDR1 MDHEN, CDR2 SYDVKM.

The genes are TRBV14 and TRBJ2-1; D tentatively reads TRBD1 or TRBD2 (6 bases each). CDR1 is SGHDN and CDR2 is FVKESK in the germline V gene. CDR3 length: 19 amino acids. V lost 0 bases and J lost 4, with 22 bases in between. CDR3 protein: CASSQESSRGQLIYNEQFF. The CDR3 region has the DNA TGTGCCAGCAGCCAAGAGAGCAGTCGGGGGCAGCTAATATACAATGAGCAGTTCTTC.

The chain links TRBV5-1 to TRBJ2-5, with D possibly TRBD2 on 5 matching bases. The CDR3 has 15 residues. V lost 0 bases, J lost 2 bases, and 11 bases lay in between. Germline CDR1 SGHRS, CDR2 YFSETQ. The CDR3 DNA is TGCGCCAGCAGCTTGGCTAGTCCGGGGCAAGAGACCCAGTACTTC. This encodes CASSLASPGQETQYF.

The rearrangement joins TRBV20-1 to TRBJ2-5; D uncertain. This CDR3 region has 13 residues. CDR1 and CDR2 from the germline V gene are DFQATT and SNEGSKA (reference sequence). Trimming took 1 base from V and 5 from J, leaving 11 bases between them. The CDR3 DNA reads as TGCAGTGCTAGAGTGATGGTTTCGGAGACCCAGTACTTC. This codes for CSARVMVSETQYF.

This rearrangement joins TRBV19 to TRBJ2-1; maybe TRBD1 (6 bases). CDR1 LNHDA and CDR2 SQIVND come from the germline V gene (reference sequence). There are 15 residues in the CDR3. V gave up 3 bases and J gave up 4 bases, with 13 bases separating them. The CDR3 loop reads CASSMGRGIYNEQFF. As DNA, the CDR3 is TGTGCCAGTAGTATGGGCAGGGGAATATACAATGAGCAGTTCTTC.

This sequence joins TRBV12-3 or TRBV12-4 and TRBJ2-1, with D hard to call. The CDR3 covers 14 residues. Trimming removed 2 bases at V and 5 bases at J, with 10 bases between. CDR3 protein: CASSLFSLNNEQFF. The CDR3 nucleotides read TGTGCCAGCAGTTTATTCAGCCTTAACAATGAGCAGTTCTTC.

The chain combines TRBV4-1 with TRBJ2-3; the D is unclear. The CDR3 spans 15 residues. Looked up from germline, CDR1 is MGHRA and CDR2 is YSYEKL. The ends were cut back, 1 base at V and 3 bases at J, with 11 bases in the middle. This CDR3 is CASSQGHSATDTQYF. CDR3 coding DNA: TGCGCCAGCAGCCAAGGCCATTCAGCAACAGATACGCAGTATTTT.

This clonotype was detected only once. The rearrangement links TRBV5-1 to TRBJ2-3; maybe TRBD2 (7 bases). The V end was cut by 4 bases, the J end by 6 bases, with 21 bases between. CDR1 and CDR2 from the germline V gene are SGHRS and YFSETQ. The CDR3 has 16 residues. The CDR3 DNA reads TGCGCCAGCAGCGGATACCGGGGGGCCCTCGGGGATACGCAGTATTTT. It yields the protein CASSGYRGALGDTQYF.

This clonotype was seen once. This chain connects TRBV4-2 to TRBJ1-2; perhaps TRBD1 as D (6 bases). V lost 0 bases, J lost 4 bases, and 12 bases lay in between. The V gene's germline CDR1 is LGHNA and CDR2 YNFKEQ. There are 15 residues in the CDR3. This CDR3 is CASSQDPGQLYGYTF. DNA for the CDR3: TGTGCCAGCAGCCAAGATCCAGGACAGCTCTATGGCTACACCTTC.

This clonotype has more than one count but fewer than ten. The V call is TRBV4-3, the J call TRBJ2-1; 10 bases align to TRBD2. With V trimmed by 4 bases and J by 4 bases, 10 bases remained unmatched. Per germline, CDR1 LGHNA and CDR2 YSLEER. This CDR3 is 17 amino acids long. This chain's CDR3 is CASSRGSGGPPYNEQFF. The CDR3 DNA reads as TGCGCCAGCAGCCGTGGTAGCGGGGGGCCCCCTTACAATGAGCAGTTCTTC.

The genes are TRBV7-9 and TRBJ2-1; D not certain. The CDR3 extends over 16 amino acids. The V and J ends lost 4 bases and 2 bases respectively, with 15 bases between them. Germline assignment: CDR1 SEHNR and CDR2 FQNEAQ (reference sequence). The CDR3 sequence is CASSSIRTVPYNEQFF. The CDR3 DNA reads TGTGCCAGCAGCTCCATACGGACGGTACCCTACAATGAGCAGTTCTTC.

This chain joins TRBV7-3 and TRBJ2-3; the match to TRBD1 covers 8 bases. J gave up 4 bases and V 4 bases, and 7 bases lay outside the gene matches. Germline V CDR1 and CDR2: SGHTA, FQGTGA. CDR3 size: 15 residues. Here the CDR3 reads CASSSTGEWADTQYF. CDR3 coding DNA: TGTGCCAGCAGCTCGACAGGGGAGTGGGCAGATACGCAGTATTTT.